The 14 T cell receptor beta chains below all came from one sample that was sequenced in a study of blood T cell repertoires in COVID-19 (dated by TCRdb to 2018 to 2020). The library was obtained by the immunoSEQ multiplex PCR assay. The immuneACCESS repertoire file appears here via TCRdb, limited to in-frame rearrangements. These files lack a portion of the clones; in checked studies, under half of the deficit traces to unresolved V genes, and the cause of the others is not known. The sample yields 300,000 to 450,000 clones; more than 75% were counted once. 0.9% to 1.5% of the sample rests with the top ten. What was sequenced was PBMCs or T cells enriched from blood (not recorded which). These TCRs come from a woman aged 18-30 years who had recovered from COVID-19.

The rearrangement links TRBV27 to TRBJ2-5, with a possible D match to TRBD2 (6 bases). With 4 bases removed from V and 9 bases from J, the gap between germline ends came to 12 bases. Germline lookup yields CDR1 MNHEY and CDR2 SMNVEV (reference sequence). The CDR3 has 12 residues. The CDR3 nucleotides read TGTGCCAGCAGTTCTCCGGGGGAAGCCCAGTACTTC. Amino acid sequence: CASSSPGEAQYF.

This chain uses TRBV6-1 with TRBJ2-3; 8 bases agree with TRBD2. V shed 3 bases and J 0 bases; nucleotides not matched to a gene: 14. Germline CDR1 is MNHNS and CDR2 is SASEGT. CDR3 length equals 19 residues. CDR3 coding DNA: TGTGCCAGCAGTGACCCTTCAGCGGGGGTATACCCTAGCACAGATACGCAGTATTTT. Protein sequence: CASSDPSAGVYPSTDTQYF.

CDR3 sequence reads: CSVDRGYEQYF. The CDR3 DNA reads as TGCAGCGTAGACAGGGGGTACGAGCAGTACTTC. The chain links TRBV29-1 to TRBJ2-7, with 9 bases that match TRBD1. The CDR3 loop spans 11 amino acids. Germline CDR1 and CDR2: SQVTM and ANQGSEA. After removal of 6 bases from V and 4 bases from J, the junction contained 1 base not matched to a gene.

This clone turned up a few times. This chain links TRBV29-1 with TRBJ1-1; 8 bases are a match to TRBD1. Germline loops: CDR1 SQVTM, CDR2 ANQGSEA. The V segment lost 4 bases and the J segment 4 bases; nucleotides outside the gene matches: 8. The CDR3 runs to 14 residues. In nucleotides, the CDR3 is TGCAGCGTTGTCTACGTGACAGGGGTCACTGAAGCTTTCTTT. This sequence encodes CSVVYVTGVTEAFF.

The sample holds one count of this clone. This chain connects TRBV7-3 to TRBJ2-1; TRBD2 matches at 11 bases. The CDR3 has 15 amino acids. CDR1 SGHTA and CDR2 FQGTGA come from the germline V gene. V gave up 3 bases and J gave up 2 bases; unmatched junction bases: 0. The CDR3 reads CASSFSGGAYNEQFF. As DNA, the CDR3 is TGTGCCAGCAGCTTTAGCGGGGGGGCCTACAATGAGCAGTTCTTC.

The rearrangement links TRBV7-3 to TRBJ1-4, with a weak D call TRBD1 (6 bases). V dropped 2 bases and J dropped 6 bases, with 13 bases sitting between them. CDR1 is SGHTA, CDR2 FQGTGA, per germline. The CDR3 covers 15 residues. The CDR3 reads CASSLEQGGDEKLFF. The CDR3 DNA sequence: TGTGCCAGCAGCTTAGAACAGGGAGGGGATGAAAAACTGTTTTTT.

The chain employs TRBV7-8 and TRBJ1-2; TRBD1 agrees at 8 bases. CDR3 length: 16 amino acids. CDR1 and CDR2 (germline): SGHVS, FQNEAQ. V gave up 5 bases and J gave up 2 bases; unmatched junction bases: 10. CDR3 sequence reads: CASSLDRGSMNYGYTF. The CDR3 DNA follows: TGTGCCAGCAGCCTCGACAGGGGAAGTATGAACTATGGCTACACCTTC. The full variable domain, its missing parts supplied by reference TRBV7-8 and TRBJ1-2, is GAGVSQSPRYKVAKRGQDVALRCDPISGHVSLFWYQQALGQGPEFLTYFQNEAQLDKSGLPSDRFFAERPEGSVSTLKIQRTQQEDSAVYLCASSLDRGSMNYGYTFGSGTRLTVV.

The V gene is TRBV6-7, the J gene TRBJ2-3; 13 bases match TRBD2. TRBV6-7 is an open reading frame, and its role is uncertain. After removal of 6 bases from V and 4 bases from J, the junction contained 16 bases not matched to a gene. This CDR3 has 19 residues. CDR3 region: CASSHSRTSGGRRADTQYF. The DNA for the CDR3 is TGTGCCAGCAGCCACAGCCGGACTAGCGGGGGCCGGAGGGCAGATACGCAGTATTTT.

The chain uses TRBV9 and TRBJ2-1, with D possibly TRBD2 on 6 matching bases. V shed 0 bases and J shed 0 bases, with 10 bases lying between them. Per the germline V gene, CDR1 is SGDLS and CDR2 is YYNGEE. The CDR3 extends over 16 amino acids. This chain's CDR3 is CASSVVGGLSYNEQFF. DNA for the CDR3: TGTGCCAGCAGCGTAGTGGGGGGTCTCTCCTACAATGAGCAGTTCTTC.

For this clone: This specimen includes other DNA sequences encoding the same CDR3. The CDR3 spells CASSSDRAYEQYF. As DNA, the CDR3 is TGTGCCAGCAGCTCGGACAGGGCCTACGAGCAGTACTTC. The genes are TRBV11-2 and TRBJ2-7; 8 nucleotides align to TRBD1. V lost 4 bases, J lost 2 bases, and 1 base stayed unmatched. The CDR3 consists of 13 residues. Germline CDR1 SGHAT, CDR2 FQNNGV. Full variable domain (remainder filled in from reference TRBV11-2 and TRBJ2-7): EAGVAQSPRYKIIEKRQSVAFWCNPISGHATLYWYQQILGQGPKLLIQFQNNGVVDDSQLPKDRFSAERLKGVDSTLKIQPAKLEDSAVYLCASSSDRAYEQYFGPGTRLTVT.

This chain links TRBV12-3 or TRBV12-4 with TRBJ1-1; unclear D gene. CDR3 size: 13 residues. With 7 bases removed from V and 6 bases from J, the gap between germline ends came to 15 bases. This CDR3 reads CASNLDKTAEAFF. The DNA for the CDR3 is TGTGCCAGCAACCTCGACAAAACCGCTGAAGCTTTCTTT.

This sequence joins TRBV9 and TRBJ2-1; TRBD2 might be the D (6 bases). Trimming left V 2 bases short and J 2 bases short, with 8 bases between. CDR1 and CDR2 (germline): SGDLS, YYNGEE. This CDR3 spans 14 amino acids. The CDR3 is CASSVTGAYNEQFF. CDR3 coding DNA: TGTGCCAGCAGCGTCACGGGGGCCTACAATGAGCAGTTCTTC.

The rearrangement links TRBV29-1 to TRBJ1-1; unclear D gene. With 5 bases removed from V and 4 bases from J, the gap between germline ends came to 11 bases. The CDR3 spans 12 residues. From germline, CDR1 is SQVTM and CDR2 ANQGSEA. CDR3: CSVPREGTEAFF. DNA of the CDR3: TGCAGCGTTCCGAGGGAGGGCACTGAAGCTTTCTTT.

The chain recombines TRBV9 with TRBJ1-3; 10 nucleotides match TRBD1. The J segment lost 4 bases and the V segment lost 3 bases, leaving 7 bases of the junction unmatched. Germline CDR1 and CDR2: SGDLS and YYNGEE. This CDR3 is 16 amino acids long. The CDR3 spells CASSADRGQGGNTIYF. CDR3 nucleotides: TGTGCCAGCAGCGCCGACAGGGGGCAAGGGGGAAACACCATATATTTT.